This TCR beta chain was observed in a study of T cell responses to AZD1222 COVID-19 vaccine. Whole-study findings and limits: Spike regions recognized by vaccine-associated CD4 TCRs spanned the protein, led by 160-218 and 743-854. Among AZD1222 vaccinees, only five to seven were seropositive at baseline.

V shed 1 base and J shed 2 bases, with 6 bases lying between them. The germline gives CDR1 KGHSH, CDR2 LQKENI. This CDR3 has 14 amino acids. This clone was detected only once. Its antigen is not identified. The table came from immunoSEQ multiplex PCR; TCRdb's copy has only in-frame clones and leaves some out. The sample includes about 120,000 clones, around 90% of them seen just once. The sample in question was peripheral blood, obtained on day 0 of AZD1222 vaccination. This clonotype originated in an adult in good health. The rearrangement uses TRBV18 and TRBJ1-5, with TRBD1 as a possible D gene (5 bases). For the CDR3, the DNA is TGTGCCAGCTCACCACAACAGGGCAATCAGCCCCAGCATTTT. Translated: CASSPQQGNQPQHF.